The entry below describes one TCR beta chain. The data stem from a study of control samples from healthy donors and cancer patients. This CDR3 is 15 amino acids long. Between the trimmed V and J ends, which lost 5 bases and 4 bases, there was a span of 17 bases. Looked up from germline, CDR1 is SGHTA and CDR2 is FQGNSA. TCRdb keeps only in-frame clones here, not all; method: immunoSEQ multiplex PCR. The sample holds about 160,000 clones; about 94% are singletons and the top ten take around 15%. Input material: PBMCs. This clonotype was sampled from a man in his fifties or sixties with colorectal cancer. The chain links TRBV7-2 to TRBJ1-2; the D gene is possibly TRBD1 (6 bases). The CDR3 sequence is CASSPSGGGGYGYTF. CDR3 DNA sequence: TGTGCCAGCAGCCCCTCGGGGGGCGGGGGCTATGGCTACACCTTC. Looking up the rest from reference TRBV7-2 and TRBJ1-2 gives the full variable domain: GAGVSQSPSNKVTEKGKDVELRCDPISGHTALYWYRQSLGQGLEFLIYFQGNSAPDKSGLPSDRFSAERTGGSVSTLTIQRTQQEDSAVYLCASSPSGGGGYGYTFGSGTRLTVV.